This T cell receptor (beta chain) is drawn from a study of blood T cell repertoires in COVID-19. Study background: Sites in the United States, Italy and Spain provided acute and convalescent COVID-19 samples. PBMCs, B-cell-depleted T cells, or T cells were the source of the cDNA or gDNA that made up the material.

The CDR3 spans 14 residues. V was pared by 4 bases and J by 8 bases, with 14 bases between. Germline V gene sequence: CDR1 MNHNY, CDR2 SVGAGI (reference sequence). This clone was recorded once. Authors' processing steps: Quantification of nucleated cells was approximated via reference gene primer amplification. Profiling relied on immunoSEQ multiplex PCR, and the TCRdb table lists in-frame clones only, not all of them. The D gene and trimming were derived from the DNA, and the V and J assignments and clone size from that table. The table shows approximately 140,000 clones, with 82% occurring only once.

The chain is built from TRBV6-6 and TRBJ1-4; D gene uncertain. Material: peripheral blood. This receptor was identified in a human donor with acute or convalescent COVID-19. The donor label of this sample is uncertain. For the CDR3, the DNA is TGTGCCAGCAGTTCTCCCGAACGCGGCGAAAAACTGTTTTTT. It codes for CASSSPERGEKLFF.